The 21 T cell receptor beta chains below were found in one sample sequenced in a study of tumor-infiltrating lymphocytes in localized non-small cell lung cancer. Generated by immunoSEQ multiplex PCR, the TCRdb table keeps only in-frame clones and is missing some. This table holds 16,000 or so clones, 70% to 85% found once. The sequenced sample consisted of lung tumor tissue. The receptor set was obtained from a human donor with non-small cell lung cancer.

V gene TRBV7-6 combines with J gene TRBJ2-3; D is undetermined. The length of the CDR3 is 14 residues. V lost 4 bases and J 6 bases, leaving 14 bases between the germline ends. Germline V gene sequence: CDR1 SGHVS, CDR2 FNYEAQ. The CDR3, as DNA: TGTGCCAGCAGCTGGGATGTAGGTATGGATACGCAGTATTTT. Translated, it gives CASSWDVGMDTQYF.

The rearrangement joins TRBV19 to TRBJ2-5; 7 positions match TRBD2. The length of the CDR3 is 14 residues. Looked up from germline, CDR1 is LNHDA and CDR2 is SQIVND (reference sequence). V lost 9 bases and J lost 0; bases outside the gene matches: 7. CDR3 sequence reads: CASASGTYQETQYF. CDR3 coding DNA: TGTGCCAGCGCTAGCGGAACGTACCAAGAGACCCAGTACTTC.

The rearrangement joins TRBV23-1 to TRBJ2-5; TRBD2 matches 14 bases. TRBV23-1 is an ORF for which the function is uncertain. The CDR3 consists of 16 residues. The V gene end was trimmed by 4 bases and the J gene end by 4 bases; junction bases not matched to a gene: 5. Here the CDR3 reads CASSPGGLAGAETQYF. The CDR3 DNA is TGCGCCAGCAGTCCTGGGGGACTAGCGGGAGCAGAGACCCAGTACTTC.

This rearrangement joins TRBV19 to TRBJ2-5; 9 bases are shared with TRBD1. Germline loops: CDR1 LNHDA, CDR2 SQIVND (reference sequence). With V trimmed by 6 bases and J by 5 bases, 7 bases remained unmatched. The CDR3 has 14 residues. The CDR3 sequence: CASRPDRGRETQYF. The DNA for the CDR3 is TGTGCCAGTAGACCGGACAGGGGACGGGAGACCCAGTACTTC.

The chain combines TRBV4-1 with TRBJ2-2; D is possibly TRBD1 or TRBD2 (5 bases each). This CDR3 has 18 amino acids. V gave up 0 bases and J gave up 9 bases, with 23 bases separating them. Germline V gives CDR1 MGHRA, CDR2 YSYEKL. The CDR3 region is CASSQEVGFGGWDRELFF. CDR3 sequence (DNA): TGCGCCAGCAGCCAAGAAGTCGGCTTTGGGGGTTGGGACCGGGAGCTGTTTTTT.

The CDR3 nucleotides are TGTGCCAGCAGTGAAACAGGGAACCCCTCAGGGGAGCAGTACTTC. The encoded protein is CASSETGNPSGEQYF. The chain joins TRBV6-1 to TRBJ2-7; the D gene is possibly TRBD1 (6 bases). The CDR3 sequence is 15 residues long. Germline V gene lookup returns CDR1 MNHNS and CDR2 SASEGT. The V end was cut by 2 bases, the J end by 7 bases, with 18 bases between.

V is TRBV7-9 and J is TRBJ2-1; 8 bases align to TRBD1. This CDR3 has 16 amino acids. The junction had 4 bases not matched to a gene; V was cut back by 1 base and J by 2 bases. Germline V gene sequence: CDR1 SEHNR, CDR2 FQNEAQ (reference sequence). For the CDR3, the DNA is TGTGCCAGCAGCTTAGGTGCAGGGGGCACCTACAATGAGCAGTTCTTC. Its translation: CASSLGAGGTYNEQFF.

The CDR3, as DNA: TGCGCCAGCAGCTCCGGACAGCCAAACACTGAAGCTTTCTTT. Amino acid sequence: CASSSGQPNTEAFF. The gene calls are TRBV5-1 and TRBJ1-1; TRBD1 is a possible D gene (6 bases). V was shortened by 3 bases and J by 2 bases, with 11 bases between the two germline ends. The germline V gene has CDR1 SGHRS and CDR2 YFSETQ. This CDR3 contains 14 residues.

The chain links TRBV5-1 to TRBJ2-5; weak D call: TRBD2 (6 bases). V lost 0 bases, J lost 0 bases, and 6 bases lay in between. The V gene's germline CDR1 is SGHRS and CDR2 YFSETQ. The CDR3 length is 14 residues. The CDR3 protein is CASSLGGDQETQYF. In DNA form, the CDR3 reads TGCGCCAGCAGCTTGGGGGGGGACCAAGAGACCCAGTACTTC.

V and J are TRBV28 and TRBJ1-2; no clear D gene. CDR1 and CDR2 (germline): MDHEN, SYDVKM. Between the trimmed V and J ends, which lost 2 bases and 4 bases, there was a span of 8 bases. The CDR3 length is 13 residues. As DNA, the CDR3 is TGTGCCAGCAGTTTAAGCCAGGCCTATGGCTACACCTTC. Translating it yields CASSLSQAYGYTF.

By proportion, this clone is medium-sized. J is TRBJ1-1 and V is TRBV6-1, with 7 nucleotides matching TRBD1. The J segment lost 5 bases and the V segment lost 1 base, leaving 7 bases of the junction unmatched. This CDR3 spans 15 amino acids. Germline V gives CDR1 MNHNS, CDR2 SASEGT. The CDR3 DNA is TGTGCCAGCAGTGAAGGGATCCCGGGACAGACTGAAGCTTTCTTT. Translation gives CASSEGIPGQTEAFF.

This chain uses TRBV7-8 with TRBJ2-7, with D possibly TRBD2 on 6 matching bases. In germline, CDR1 is SGHVS, CDR2 FQNEAQ. This CDR3 is 13 amino acids long. The V gene lost 5 bases and the J gene lost 3 bases, with 11 bases spanning the gap. CDR3 protein: CASSLTGDYEQYF. The CDR3 DNA follows: TGTGCCAGCAGCCTTACGGGGGACTACGAGCAGTACTTC.

The table lists this clone with a count of one. The J gene is TRBJ2-2, the V gene TRBV6-4, with TRBD1 matching over 7 bases. The V gene end was trimmed by 2 bases and the J gene end by 0 bases; junction bases not matched to a gene: 3. The CDR3 is 16 amino acids. CDR1 and CDR2 from the germline V gene are MRHNA and SNTAGT. This chain's CDR3 is CASSDMGQTNTGELFF. CDR3 in DNA: TGTGCCAGCAGTGACATGGGACAGACGAACACCGGGGAGCTGTTTTTT.

CDR3 DNA sequence: TGTGCCAGTAACGCCGGACAGAAAAATCAGCCCCAGCATTTT. Its translation is CASNAGQKNQPQHF. This sequence joins TRBV19 and TRBJ1-5; maybe TRBD1 (6 bases). Per germline, CDR1 LNHDA and CDR2 SQIVND (reference sequence). This CDR3 contains 14 residues. Between the trimmed V and J ends, which lost 7 bases and 4 bases, there was a span of 14 bases. Looking up the rest from reference TRBV19 and TRBJ1-5 gives the full variable domain: DGGITQSPKYLFRKEGQNVTLSCEQNLNHDAMYWYRQDPGQGLRLIYYSQIVNDFQKGDIAEGYSVSREKKESFPLTVTSAQKNPTAFYLCASNAGQKNQPQHFGDGTRLSIL.

The chain uses TRBV7-9 and TRBJ2-5; a weak D match, TRBD2 (5 bases). Germline CDR1 SEHNR, CDR2 FQNEAQ (reference sequence). CDR3 size: 15 residues. V lost 4 bases and J 4 bases, leaving 16 bases between the germline ends. CDR3 DNA: TGTGCCAGCAGCTCGCCAGTTAGGGAGAGAGAGACCCAGTACTTC. This translates into CASSSPVRERETQYF.

The chain links TRBV6-5 to TRBJ1-2, with 9 bases aligning to TRBD1. The CDR3 extends over 15 amino acids. Germline values: CDR1 MNHEY, CDR2 SVGAGI. The V and J ends lost 4 bases and 3 bases, in that order; junction bases with no gene match: 6. The CDR3 DNA is TGTGCCAGCAGTTCTCCGGGACAGGGAGACTATGGCTACACCTTC. It translates to CASSSPGQGDYGYTF.

The chain has TRBV5-1 and TRBJ1-4, with TRBD1 identical over 10 bases. The CDR3 runs to 16 residues. Looked up from germline, CDR1 is SGHRS and CDR2 is YFSETQ. Unmatched junction bases numbered 9, after V lost 3 bases and J lost 7 bases. The CDR3 loop reads CASSSQLTGGGEKLFF. CDR3 bases: TGCGCCAGCAGCTCCCAACTGACAGGGGGCGGTGAAAAACTGTTTTTT.

V gene TRBV25-1 combines with J gene TRBJ1-2; 8 nucleotides match TRBD1. V dropped 7 bases and J dropped 2; count of bases not matched to a gene: 3. CDR1 is MGHDK and CDR2 is SYGVNS in the germline V gene. CDR3 length: 13 amino acids. The CDR3 region has the DNA TGTGCCAGCAAGGGGACAGGAAACTATGGCTACACCTTC. This translates into CASKGTGNYGYTF.

This chain uses TRBV6-5 with TRBJ1-3, with 9 bases aligning to TRBD1. Germline CDR1 is MNHEY and CDR2 is SVGAGI. After removal of 10 bases from V and 5 bases from J, the junction contained 9 bases not matched to a gene. CDR3 length: 14 residues. CDR3 coding DNA: TGTGCCACCGGAGCGGACAGGGGTAGAAACACCATATATTTT. It encodes CATGADRGRNTIYF.

This chain uses TRBV4-3 with TRBJ2-3, with TRBD2 as a possible D gene (6 bases). Germline assignment: CDR1 LGHNA and CDR2 YSLEER. Between the trimmed V and J ends, which lost 2 bases and 4 bases, there was a span of 22 bases. The CDR3 covers 18 residues. The CDR3 spells CASSQLGGLRSPPDTQYF. In DNA form, the CDR3 reads TGCGCCAGCAGCCAACTTGGGGGACTGAGAAGTCCCCCAGATACGCAGTATTTT.

The chain uses TRBV6-5 and TRBJ2-4; D gene uncertain. The germline gives CDR1 MNHEY, CDR2 SVGAGI. The CDR3 extends over 16 amino acids. Trimming stripped 2 bases from V and 0 bases from J, with 11 bases between. This chain's CDR3 is CASSYGAAIAKNIQYF. DNA of the CDR3: TGTGCCAGCAGTTACGGAGCCGCTATAGCCAAAAACATTCAGTACTTC.